This TCR beta chain comes out of a study of CD8 T cells in Susac syndrome. Looking at the study overall: Sequenced Susac syndrome patients included over 5 with active disease and 8 or 9 who were in remission. Study observations and caveats: The study conceded that relatively few individuals underwent its TCR sequencing and HLA analysis.

CD8+ and CD4+ T cells were negatively isolated; TEMRA cells were FACS-enriched. Trimming took off 0 bases at V and 6 bases at J, with 18 bases between the two ends. The length of the CDR3 is 15 residues. From germline, CDR1 is DFQATT and CDR2 SNEGSKA (reference sequence). RNA totalling about 0.45 to 1 ug underwent reverse transcription with random hexamers. A multiplex approach, immunoSEQ multiplex PCR, amplified TCR beta CDR3 across 54 Vbeta and 13 Jbeta. TCRdb reprocessed the immunoSEQ multiplex PCR reads via MiXCR and lists one record per CDR3 protein. The data contain some 180,000 distinct CDR3 sequences, roughly 94% of them singletons. Worth noting for this clonotype: As yet, its antigen is unknown.

This receptor was taken from a human donor with Susac syndrome. The chain joins TRBV20-1 to TRBJ2-7; weak D call: TRBD1 (5 bases). Sequenced input: CD4+ T cells from PBMCs. The CDR3, as DNA: TGCAGTGCTAGAGATTTCGACCAGGGTCCCCTCGAGCAGTACTTC. It codes for CSARDFDQGPLEQYF.